This T cell receptor beta chain was obtained from a study of blood T cells in healthy people across ages. PCR was performed a second time for roughly 7 to 12 cycles using a sample-barcoded 5' primer and a J-beta primer mix. From the 5' RACE reads, TCRdb called clonotypes with MiXCR, one entry per CDR3 protein. This sample has more than 800,000 distinct CDR3 sequences; less than 35% occur once, and the top ten carry approximately 15%. The CDR3 is 14 residues long. CDR1 is MNHEY, CDR2 SVGAGI, per germline. V gave up 2 bases and J gave up 0 bases, with 4 bases separating them. V usage is TRBV6-5 and J usage is TRBJ1-4; no definite D call. Specimen: blood. This receptor was identified in a woman older than 75 in good health. The chain's CDR3 is CASSYEATNEKLFF. In DNA, the CDR3 is TGTGCCAGCAGTTACGAGGCAACTAATGAAAAACTGTTTTTT.